This is a list of T cell receptor beta chains from one sample in a study of regulatory T cells in long-lasting Graves disease. TCRdb recomputed calls from the multiplex PCR reads with MiXCR, one row per CDR3 protein. This table holds 400,000 to 450,000 distinct CDR3 sequences, about 15% found once. The same data also contributed to another study, on T cells in Graves' hyperthyroidism and ophthalmopathy.

Material: peripheral blood mononuclear cells (PBMCs), obtained at new diagnosis, from a patient treated with antithyroid drugs. The receptors here all came from a woman younger than 45 with Graves disease. Each CDR3 is given with its conserved first and last residue. Fields, in order: D gene, V gene, J gene, clone size, CDR3 protein, CDR3 DNA. The D gene is left open where the match is weak. Not every row has a clone size; where given, it reads once, few, many or a size class.

>-|TRBV7-9|TRBJ2-1|many
CASSFRDTRSYNEQFF
TGTGCCAGCAGCTTCCGGGACACCCGCTCCTACAATGAGCAGTTCTTC
>TRBD1|TRBV6-1|TRBJ1-5|few
CASRAQGAGNQPQHF
TGTGCCAGCAGGGCTCAGGGGGCCGGCAATCAGCCCCAGCATTTT
>TRBD1|TRBV20-1|TRBJ2-1|many
CSASNRGNEQFF
TGCAGTGCTAGTAACAGGGGGAATGAGCAGTTCTTC
>-|TRBV20-1|TRBJ2-1|few
CSARDQDSQPYNEQFF
TGCAGTGCTAGAGATCAGGACTCCCAGCCCTACAATGAGCAGTTCTTC
>-|TRBV19|TRBJ2-7|-
CASSIVTGRNREQYF
TGTGCCAGTAGTATCGTCACAGGGAGGAATCGCGAGCAGTACTTC
>TRBD2|TRBV15|TRBJ2-7|many
CATSKVAGLYEQYF
TGTGCCACCAGCAAAGTAGCGGGACTATACGAGCAGTACTTC
>-|TRBV7-3|TRBJ2-2|few
CASSSTAGSTGELFF
TGTGCCAGCAGCTCCACAGCGGGTAGCACCGGGGAGCTGTTTTTT
>-|TRBV5-5|TRBJ1-1|many
CASSLWGRTEAFF
TGTGCCAGCAGCTTGTGGGGGAGGACTGAAGCTTTCTTT
>-|TRBV10-3|TRBJ2-6|few
CATGAGFTGANVLTF
TGTGCCACCGGGGCCGGGTTTACCGGGGCCAACGTCCTGACTTTC
>-|TRBV19|TRBJ2-5|-
CASSIMETQYF
TGTGCCAGTAGTATCATGGAGACCCAGTACTTC
>TRBD2|TRBV5-6|TRBJ2-3|many
CASSRSTAGGPGDTQYF
TGTGCCAGCAGCCGCTCAACAGCGGGAGGGCCCGGGGATACGCAGTATTTT
>-|TRBV18|TRBJ2-5|-
CASSPLEGRETQYF
TGTGCCAGCTCACCTTTAGAAGGGCGAGAGACCCAGTACTTC
>-|TRBV20-1|TRBJ2-1|many
CSGRGGAYNEQFF
TGCAGTGGCAGGGGCGGGGCTTACAATGAGCAGTTCTTC
>TRBD2|TRBV28|TRBJ2-1|many
CASGGVRGVFEQFF
TGTGCCAGCGGGGGGGTAAGAGGGGTGTTTGAGCAGTTCTTC
>-|TRBV20-1|TRBJ2-5|many
CSARDPTGFVRETQYF
TGCAGTGCTAGAGACCCTACAGGGTTCGTTAGAGAGACCCAGTACTTC
>-|TRBV5-6|TRBJ2-4|once
CASSLSRRAGQNIQYF
TGTGCCAGCAGCTTGAGTCGACGAGCGGGACAGAACATTCAGTACTTC
>TRBD2|TRBV27|TRBJ2-4|few
CASSPGTSGRDIQYF
TGTGCCAGCAGTCCCGGGACTAGCGGGAGAGACATTCAGTACTTC
>-|TRBV6-1|TRBJ1-5|few
CASSHGREYNQPQHF
TGTGCCAGCAGTCACGGTCGGGAGTACAATCAGCCCCAGCATTTT
>TRBD2|TRBV13|TRBJ2-1|few
CASSLGRGGGSLYNEQFF
TGTGCCAGCAGCTTAGGCCGTGGGGGGGGAAGCCTTTACAATGAGCAGTTCTTC
>-|TRBV12-3/TRBV12-4|TRBJ1-1|-
CASSLSLAEAFF
TGTGCCAGCAGTTTAAGCCTCGCTGAAGCTTTCTTT
>-|TRBV14|TRBJ1-2|-
CASSPGTGASYTF
TGTGCCAGCAGCCCTGGAACGGGAGCGAGCTACACCTTC
>-|TRBV28|TRBJ1-6|-
CASSPASSPLHF
TGTGCCAGCAGTCCCGCTTCGTCACCCCTCCACTTT
>-|TRBV20-1|TRBJ1-1|many
CSAWPSGVGTEAFF
TGCAGTGCTTGGCCCAGTGGGGTTGGGACTGAAGCTTTCTTT
>-|TRBV28|TRBJ2-5|many
CASRQWLQETQYF
TGTGCCAGCAGGCAATGGCTCCAAGAGACCCAGTACTTC
>-|TRBV2|TRBJ1-3|many
CASFPRSSVGRPSGNTIYF
TGTGCCAGCTTCCCACGTTCGTCGGTAGGTCGACCCTCTGGAAACACCATATATTTT
>-|TRBV28|TRBJ2-1|many
CASRISGVQGNEQFF
TGTGCCAGCAGGATCTCGGGAGTTCAAGGGAATGAGCAGTTCTTC
>TRBD2|TRBV7-9|TRBJ2-5|once
CASRGDGRASGETQYF
TGTGCCAGCAGAGGAGACGGGAGGGCGTCTGGAGAGACCCAGTACTTC
>TRBD1|TRBV24-1|TRBJ1-1|many
CATSDLRRKEGADTEAFF
TGTGCCACCAGTGATTTAAGAAGGAAGGAGGGGGCAGACACTGAAGCTTTCTTT
>-|TRBV7-2|TRBJ2-3|many
CASSIREMLADTQYF
TGTGCCAGCAGCATCCGGGAAATGCTCGCAGATACGCAGTATTTT
>-|TRBV18|TRBJ1-2|many
CASSPLLEAGDYGYTF
TGTGCCAGCTCACCACTTCTGGAAGCAGGGGACTATGGCTACACCTTC
>-|TRBV2|TRBJ2-7|many
CASSTTGNLYEQYF
TGTGCCAGCAGTACAACAGGGAACCTCTACGAGCAGTACTTC
>TRBD2|TRBV20-1|TRBJ2-7|few
CSAPVGLASSYEQYF
TGCAGTGCCCCTGTGGGACTAGCAAGTTCCTACGAGCAGTACTTC
>-|TRBV28|TRBJ1-5|many
CASSLTLQATNQPQHF
TGTGCCAGCAGTTTAACCCTACAGGCTACCAATCAGCCCCAGCATTTT
>TRBD1|TRBV14|TRBJ2-5|few
CASSQPTGSAIQETQYF
TGTGCCAGCAGCCAGCCGACAGGGTCCGCTATCCAAGAGACCCAGTACTTC
>-|TRBV6-1|TRBJ2-3|few
CASNEGVSLDTQYF
TGTGCCAGCAACGAGGGTGTCAGTCTCGATACGCAGTATTTT
>-|TRBV27|TRBJ1-1|few
CASSYTANTEAFF
TGTGCCAGCAGTTACACAGCAAACACTGAAGCTTTCTTT
>TRBD2|TRBV10-3|TRBJ2-5|many
CAISDIIGLAGEAETQYF
TGTGCCATCAGTGATATAATCGGATTAGCGGGAGAGGCAGAGACCCAGTACTTC
>-|TRBV5-6|TRBJ2-3|many
CASSDGTTDTQYF
TGTGCCAGCAGCGACGGGACCACAGATACGCAGTATTTT
>-|TRBV2|TRBJ1-5|-
CASSEGGRRDNQPQHF
TGTGCCAGCAGTGAGGGCGGCCGTCGCGACAATCAGCCCCAGCATTTT
>-|TRBV12-3/TRBV12-4|TRBJ1-5|many
CASSPQGTNQPQHF
TGTGCCAGCAGTCCTCAGGGGACCAATCAGCCCCAGCATTTT
>-|TRBV12-3/TRBV12-4|TRBJ1-5|many
CASSATAGNQPQHF
TGTGCCAGCAGTGCGACAGCGGGCAATCAGCCCCAGCATTTT
>-|TRBV30|TRBJ2-2|few
CAWAQGPRELFF
TGTGCCTGGGCCCAGGGTCCCAGGGAGCTGTTTTTT
>TRBD2|TRBV20-1|TRBJ2-2|many
CSARDPGLAGVGTGELFF
TGCAGTGCTAGAGACCCGGGACTAGCGGGAGTAGGTACCGGGGAGCTGTTTTTT
>TRBD2|TRBV20-1|TRBJ2-5|many
CSARSPGGPVETQYF
TGCAGTGCTAGAAGCCCGGGAGGGCCGGTGGAGACCCAGTACTTC
>-|TRBV14|TRBJ1-1|-
CASSRRVGGRTEAFF
TGTGCCAGCAGCCGCCGGGTCGGGGGGAGGACTGAAGCTTTCTTT
>-|TRBV28|TRBJ2-7|many
CASSFPREWSYEQYF
TGTGCCAGCAGTTTCCCCAGGGAATGGTCCTACGAGCAGTACTTC
>TRBD1|TRBV6-2/TRBV6-3|TRBJ1-6|many
CASSYIVGQGPFDSPLHF
TGTGCCAGCAGTTATATCGTCGGACAGGGGCCTTTTGATTCACCCCTCCACTTT
>TRBD1|TRBV7-9|TRBJ1-2|-
CASSQGGEGYTF
TGTGCCAGCAGCCAGGGGGGTGAGGGCTACACCTTC
>-|TRBV30|TRBJ2-7|many
CAWSRGYEQYF
TGTGCCTGGAGTCGGGGTTACGAGCAGTACTTC
>-|TRBV29-1|TRBJ2-1|-
CSVEFPADEQFF
TGCAGCGTTGAGTTCCCAGCTGATGAGCAGTTCTTC
>TRBD2|TRBV29-1|TRBJ2-1|-
CSVVWSSGINEQFF
TGCAGCGTTGTTTGGTCTAGCGGGATCAATGAGCAGTTCTTC